Below, one TCR beta chain is given with its context. Trimming shortened V by 5 bases and J by 1 base, and 20 bases separated the two germline ends. The CDR3 extends over 17 amino acids. CDR1 and CDR2 from the germline V gene are SEHNR and FQNEAQ (reference sequence). The data derive from a study of blood T cell repertoires in COVID-19. Here immunoSEQ multiplex PCR was the method, and the copy in TCRdb shows in-frame clones only, minus some. The sample has about 200,000 clones, around 85% seen once. Sequencing was done on a sample of peripheral blood. The receptor was derived from a man aged 50 to 60 who had recovered from COVID-19. This chain uses TRBV7-9 with TRBJ1-1; no definite D call. CDR3 in DNA: TGTGCCAGCAGCCACCCTTTCCGGGGTTACGAGAACACTGAAGCTTTCTTT. This translates into CASSHPFRGYENTEAFF.